This note documents a single TCR beta chain sequence. Its target is unknown. Other DNA sequences of this sample code for an identical CDR3. The entry originates in a study of Ad26.COV2.S vaccination and SARS-CoV-2 variants. The overall study: Intramuscular Ad26.COV2.S at 5x10^10 or 1x10^11 viral particles.

Points from the study as a whole: Compared with placebo recipients, vaccine recipients had higher spike-specific TCR breadth. Vaccinees and placebo recipients showed similar non-spike TCR breadth.

The sample's treatment: about 20 received Ad26.COV2.S at low or high dose, single or two shots; about 5 received placebo; per-sample allocation not given. Day 63 after the first injection of vaccine or placebo was the sampling time. The assay was immunoSEQ multiplex PCR, and TCRdb's table has in-frame clones only and misses some. This table holds roughly 300,000 clones, roughly 91% found once. V was pared by 0 bases and J by 1 base, with 4 bases between. The germline V gene has CDR1 SGHRS and CDR2 YFSETQ. This CDR3 is built from 13 residues. The sequence came from a person aged 18-65 years who received the Ad26.COV2.S COVID-19 vaccine or a placebo. The chain couples TRBV5-1 to TRBJ2-5; D is undetermined. The sequencing here drew on peripheral blood, taken in a trial of Ad26.COV2.S vaccine versus placebo. CDR3 sequence reads: CASSLGPQETQYF. In nucleotides, the CDR3 is TGCGCCAGCAGCTTGGGACCCCAAGAGACCCAGTACTTC.